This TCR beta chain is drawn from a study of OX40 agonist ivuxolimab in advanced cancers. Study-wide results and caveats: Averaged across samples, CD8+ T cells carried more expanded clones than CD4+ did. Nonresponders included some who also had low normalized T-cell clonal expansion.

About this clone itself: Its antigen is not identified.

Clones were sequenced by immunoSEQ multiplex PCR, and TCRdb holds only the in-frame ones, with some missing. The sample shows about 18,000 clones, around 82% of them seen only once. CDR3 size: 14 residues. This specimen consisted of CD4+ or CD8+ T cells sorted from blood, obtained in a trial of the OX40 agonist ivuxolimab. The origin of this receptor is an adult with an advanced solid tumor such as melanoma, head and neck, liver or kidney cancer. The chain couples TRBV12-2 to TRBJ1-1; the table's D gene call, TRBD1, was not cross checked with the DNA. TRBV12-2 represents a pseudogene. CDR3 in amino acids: CASRLETGGTEAFF. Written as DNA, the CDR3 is TGTGCAAGTCGCCTGGAGACAGGGGGGACTGAAGCTTTCTTT.